This is a list of T cell receptor beta chains from one sample in a study of cytomegalovirus exposure and HLA in healthy donors. Repertoires were generated with immunoSEQ multiplex PCR, while TCRdb's copy carries only in-frame clones and drops some. Among roughly 100,000 clones listed, around four fifths were seen once. The sample was PBMCs. The receptor set was obtained from a female donor in good health and CMV-seropositive. The CDR3 runs from the conserved cysteine through the conserved F or W. A D gene is named only where the DNA matches it firmly. Expanded clones are given a class, and other clones once, few, many or no size at all.

D	V	J	size	CDR3	DNA
.	TRBV28	TRBJ1-4	once	CASKGGGVATNEKLFF	TGTGCCAGCAAAGGAGGAGGGGTTGCAACTAATGAAAAACTGTTTTTT
.	TRBV5-1	TRBJ1-2	.	CASSLARGQNYGYTF	TGCGCCAGCAGCTTGGCGCGGGGGCAGAACTATGGCTACACCTTC
TRBD1	TRBV5-8	TRBJ1-1	.	CAGGDRAMVFEAFF	TGTGCCGGGGGGGACAGGGCCATGGTCTTTGAAGCTTTCTTT
TRBD2	TRBV28	TRBJ2-7	.	CASRDPLAGFPYEQYF	TGTGCCAGCAGGGACCCCCTAGCGGGCTTCCCCTACGAGCAGTACTTC
TRBD1	TRBV5-6	TRBJ2-7	once	CASRPTGTPYEQYF	TGTGCCAGCAGGCCGACAGGGACACCCTACGAGCAGTACTTC
TRBD2	TRBV5-4	TRBJ2-1	.	CASSLLRGGSYNEQFF	TGTGCCAGCAGCTTGCTCCGGGGGGGTTCCTACAATGAGCAGTTCTTC
.	TRBV28	TRBJ1-2	.	CASRPRGKGSGYTF	TGTGCCAGCAGGCCCCGGGGGAAGGGGAGTGGCTACACCTTC
TRBD2	TRBV5-1	TRBJ2-3	few	CASSLAGTSKDTQYF	TGCGCCAGCAGCTTGGCCGGGACTAGTAAAGATACGCAGTATTTT
.	TRBV7-9	TRBJ1-2	.	CASSLDTGGYTF	TGTGCCAGCAGCTTAGATACAGGAGGCTACACCTTC
.	TRBV7-2	TRBJ1-6	.	CASSLWGTRGTYNSPLHF	TGTGCCAGCAGCTTATGGGGGACCAGGGGCACCTATAATTCACCCCTCCACTTT
.	TRBV11-2	TRBJ1-5	.	CASSLDIQAGQPQHF	TGTGCCAGCAGCTTAGACATCCAGGCGGGTCAGCCCCAGCATTTT
.	TRBV29-1	TRBJ2-5	.	CSVGRQANTGETQYF	TGCAGCGTGGGACGACAGGCTAATACTGGGGAGACCCAGTACTTC
TRBD1	TRBV7-8	TRBJ1-1	.	CASSSLRVSGGNTEAFF	TGTGCCAGCAGCTCGCTTAGAGTATCAGGGGGAAACACTGAAGCTTTCTTT
.	TRBV5-6	TRBJ1-5	.	CASSLKQGARNQPQHF	TGTGCCAGCAGCTTAAAACAGGGTGCTCGCAATCAGCCCCAGCATTTT
TRBD1	TRBV10-3	TRBJ2-2	.	CAISELTSGQGNTGELFF	TGTGCCATCAGTGAGCTCACCTCGGGACAGGGGAACACCGGGGAGCTGTTTTTT
TRBD1	TRBV5-1	TRBJ2-7	.	CASSLEGRQGLWDEQYF	TGCGCCAGCAGCTTGGAGGGTCGACAGGGTCTTTGGGACGAGCAGTACTTC
TRBD2	TRBV11-2	TRBJ2-7	.	CASFGLGGWGSGASYEQYF	TGTGCCAGTTTCGGGTTGGGAGGTTGGGGGAGCGGGGCTTCCTACGAGCAGTACTTC
TRBD1	TRBV10-1	TRBJ1-1	few	CASSESQGEAFF	TGCGCCAGCAGTGAGTCACAGGGGGAAGCTTTCTTT
.	TRBV4-1	TRBJ1-2	.	CASSFGDYGYTF	TGCGCCAGCAGCTTCGGAGACTATGGCTACACCTTC
.	TRBV19	TRBJ2-7	.	CASSTQGKYYEQYF	TGTGCCAGTAGTACACAGGGAAAATACTACGAGCAGTACTTC
.	TRBV2	TRBJ1-2	once	CASREGLLNYGYTF	TGTGCCAGCAGGGAGGGACTGTTAAACTATGGCTACACCTTC
.	TRBV7-9	TRBJ1-1	.	CSSSLDSEAFF	TGTTCCAGCAGCTTAGACAGTGAAGCTTTCTTT
.	TRBV7-2	TRBJ2-1	.	CASRSRTGPSRNEQFF	TGTGCCAGCAGATCCCGGACTGGCCCCTCTCGGAATGAGCAGTTCTTC
TRBD1	TRBV4-2	TRBJ2-2	.	CASSQLLRDREGFTGELFF	TGTGCCAGCAGCCAACTACTCCGGGACAGGGAAGGGTTCACCGGGGAGCTGTTTTTT
.	TRBV4-1	TRBJ1-2	once	CASSQEMGPSYGYTF	TGCGCCAGCAGCCAAGAAATGGGGCCTTCCTATGGCTACACCTTC
TRBD2	TRBV5-1	TRBJ2-1	.	CASSLASGGISSYNEQFF	TGCGCCAGCAGCTTGGCTAGCGGGGGAATAAGCTCCTACAATGAGCAGTTCTTC
TRBD2	TRBV7-3	TRBJ2-3	.	CASSRPLGLAGVGGTDTQYF	TGTGCCAGCAGCCGACCTCTGGGACTAGCGGGAGTCGGAGGCACAGATACGCAGTATTTT
.	TRBV5-1	TRBJ1-2	.	CASSYPTGSGGYTF	TGCGCCAGCAGCTATCCTACAGGGTCGGGGGGCTACACCTTC
.	TRBV19	TRBJ1-4	.	CASRGRGANEKLFF	TGTGCCAGTAGGGGTAGGGGTGCTAATGAAAAACTGTTTTTT
TRBD2	TRBV5-1	TRBJ2-7	.	CASSLGLAGGISYEQYF	TGCGCCAGCAGCTTGGGACTAGCGGGGGGGATTTCCTACGAGCAGTACTTC
.	TRBV6-5	TRBJ2-7	.	CASSYGRLNEQYF	TGTGCCAGCAGTTACGGCAGACTTAACGAGCAGTACTTC
.	TRBV2	TRBJ1-2	.	CASRSPQFWGYTF	TGTGCCAGCAGATCACCCCAGTTTTGGGGCTACACCTTC
.	TRBV28	TRBJ1-2	once	CASSSTNENYGYTF	TGTGCCAGCAGTTCAACGAATGAGAACTATGGCTACACCTTC
.	TRBV18	TRBJ2-7	few	CASSEDLGGAYEQYF	TGTGCCAGCTCAGAGGACCTGGGGGGGGCTTACGAGCAGTACTTC
TRBD1	TRBV6-1	TRBJ2-7	.	CASSALTTVLGQYYEQYF	TGTGCCAGCAGTGCCCTGACGACGGTTTTGGGACAGTACTACGAGCAGTACTTC
.	TRBV6-1	TRBJ1-2	.	CASSVSRGNYGYTF	TGTGCCAGCAGTGTCTCTAGGGGGAATTATGGCTACACCTTC
TRBD2	TRBV13	TRBJ2-7	.	CASSSLLAPSSYEQYF	TGTGCCAGCAGCTCCTTACTAGCGCCTAGCTCCTACGAGCAGTACTTC
TRBD1	TRBV4-1	TRBJ1-6	.	CASSQEEGAGSPLHF	TGCGCCAGCAGCCAAGAGGAGGGGGCGGGTTCACCCCTCCACTTT
.	TRBV19	TRBJ1-1	.	CASSLDRTMNTEAFF	TGTGCCAGTAGCCTCGACAGGACCATGAACACTGAAGCTTTCTTT
TRBD1	TRBV9	TRBJ1-2	.	CASSVETGDYGYTF	TGTGCCAGCAGCGTAGAGACAGGGGACTATGGCTACACCTTC
TRBD1	TRBV10-1	TRBJ2-3	.	CASSETTGSTDTQYF	TGCGCCAGCAGTGAAACGACAGGGAGCACAGATACGCAGTATTTT
.	TRBV5-1	TRBJ1-4	.	CASSFRQAPGEKLFF	TGCGCCAGCAGCTTCCGACAGGCCCCAGGAGAAAAACTGTTTTTT
.	TRBV5-1	TRBJ1-1	few	CASSLEGVLTEAFF	TGCGCCAGCAGCTTGGAGGGGGTACTCACTGAAGCTTTCTTT
.	TRBV7-9	TRBJ2-1	.	CASSLAQAGDHEQFF	TGTGCCAGCAGCTTAGCCCAGGCAGGGGACCATGAGCAGTTCTTC
.	TRBV6-5	TRBJ1-2	.	CASSYSVQENYGYTF	TGTGCCAGCAGTTACTCGGTACAGGAGAACTATGGCTACACCTTC
.	TRBV29-1	TRBJ1-2	.	CSVEEWAVGVNYGYTF	TGCAGCGTTGAAGAGTGGGCCGTCGGGGTGAACTATGGCTACACCTTC
.	TRBV4-1	TRBJ1-4	.	CASSRGLLEVAGKLFF	TGCGCCAGCAGCCGGGGACTGCTAGAGGTGGCAGGAAAACTGTTTTTT
TRBD1	TRBV19	TRBJ1-5	.	CARKDLDRYYNQPQHF	TGTGCCAGAAAGGATCTGGACAGGTACTACAATCAGCCCCAGCATTTT
.	TRBV6-6	TRBJ1-1	.	CASSSNPGVTEAFF	TGTGCCAGCAGTTCGAACCCAGGGGTGACTGAAGCTTTCTTT
TRBD1	TRBV2	TRBJ2-1	.	CASRRPGQGNNEQFF	TGTGCCAGCAGAAGACCGGGACAGGGCAACAATGAGCAGTTCTTC
.	TRBV7-2	TRBJ1-1	once	CASSRNPRGNTEAFF	TGTGCCAGCAGCCGAAACCCTCGGGGAAACACTGAAGCTTTCTTT
TRBD1	TRBV19	TRBJ1-6	.	CASSGGNSPLHF	TGTGCCAGTTCAGGGGGGAATTCACCCCTCCACTTT